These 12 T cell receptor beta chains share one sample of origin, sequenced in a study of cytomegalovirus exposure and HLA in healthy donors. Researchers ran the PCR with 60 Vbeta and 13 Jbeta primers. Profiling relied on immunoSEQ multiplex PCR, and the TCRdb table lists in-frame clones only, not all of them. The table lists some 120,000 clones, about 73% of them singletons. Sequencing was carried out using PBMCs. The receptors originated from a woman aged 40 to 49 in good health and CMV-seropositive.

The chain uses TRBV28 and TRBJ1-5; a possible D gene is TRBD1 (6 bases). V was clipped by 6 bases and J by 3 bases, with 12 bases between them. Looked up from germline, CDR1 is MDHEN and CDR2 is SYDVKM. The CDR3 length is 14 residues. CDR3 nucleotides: TGTGCCAGCAGATTGGACAGTATCAATCAGCCCCAGCATTTT. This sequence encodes CASRLDSINQPQHF.

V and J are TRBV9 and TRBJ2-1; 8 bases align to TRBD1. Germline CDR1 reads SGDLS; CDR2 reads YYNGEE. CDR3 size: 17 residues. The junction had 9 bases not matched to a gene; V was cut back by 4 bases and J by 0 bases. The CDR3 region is CASSSRQGTSSYNEQFF. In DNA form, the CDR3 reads TGTGCCAGCAGCTCCCGACAGGGGACGAGCTCCTACAATGAGCAGTTCTTC. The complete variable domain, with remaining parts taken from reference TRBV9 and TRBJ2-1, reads DSGVTQTPKHLITATGQRVTLRCSPRSGDLSVYWYQQSLDQGLQFLIQYYNGEERAKGNILERFSAQQFPDLHSELNLSSLELGDSALYFCASSSRQGTSSYNEQFFGPGTRLTVL.

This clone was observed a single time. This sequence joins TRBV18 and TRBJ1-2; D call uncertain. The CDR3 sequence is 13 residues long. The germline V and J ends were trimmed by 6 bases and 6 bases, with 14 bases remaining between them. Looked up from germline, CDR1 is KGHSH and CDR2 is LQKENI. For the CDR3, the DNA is TGTGCCAGCTCCAAGCGGGATACGGATGGCTACACCTTC. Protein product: CASSKRDTDGYTF.

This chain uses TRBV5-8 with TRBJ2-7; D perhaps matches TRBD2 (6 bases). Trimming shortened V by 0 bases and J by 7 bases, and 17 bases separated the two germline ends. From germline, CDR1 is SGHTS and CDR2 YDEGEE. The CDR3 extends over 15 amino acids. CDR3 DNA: TGTGCCAGCAGCTTGGCGGCCGGCGGGACGGGAGAGCAGTACTTC. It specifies CASSLAAGGTGEQYF.

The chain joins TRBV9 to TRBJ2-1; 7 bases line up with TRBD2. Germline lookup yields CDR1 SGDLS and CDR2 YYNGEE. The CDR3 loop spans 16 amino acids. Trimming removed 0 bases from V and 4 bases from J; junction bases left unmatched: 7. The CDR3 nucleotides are TGTGCCAGCAGCGTAGGTAGCGGCGGGGGATACAATGAGCAGTTCTTC. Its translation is CASSVGSGGGYNEQFF.

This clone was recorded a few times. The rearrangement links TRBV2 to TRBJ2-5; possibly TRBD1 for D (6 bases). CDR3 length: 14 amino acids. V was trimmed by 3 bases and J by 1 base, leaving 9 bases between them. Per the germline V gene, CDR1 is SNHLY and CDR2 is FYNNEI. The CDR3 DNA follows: TGTGCCAGCAGTGAGGGACACTTCCAAGAGACCCAGTACTTC. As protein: CASSEGHFQETQYF.

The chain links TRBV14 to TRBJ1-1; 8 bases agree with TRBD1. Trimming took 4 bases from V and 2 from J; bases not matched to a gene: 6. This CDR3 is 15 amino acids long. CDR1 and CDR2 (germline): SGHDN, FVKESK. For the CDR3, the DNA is TGTGCCAGCAGCCGTTTGTCAGGGGGCAACACTGAAGCTTTCTTT. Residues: CASSRLSGGNTEAFF.

The CDR3 nucleotides are TGTGCCAGCAGTCCCAACTCTTGGGACAGGAGCTCCTACGAGCAGTACTTC. This encodes CASSPNSWDRSSYEQYF. The chain links TRBV28 to TRBJ2-7, with 8 bases that match TRBD1. The CDR3 loop spans 17 amino acids. The germline V gene has CDR1 MDHEN and CDR2 SYDVKM. J was trimmed by 0 bases and V by 5 bases; bases with no gene match: 12.

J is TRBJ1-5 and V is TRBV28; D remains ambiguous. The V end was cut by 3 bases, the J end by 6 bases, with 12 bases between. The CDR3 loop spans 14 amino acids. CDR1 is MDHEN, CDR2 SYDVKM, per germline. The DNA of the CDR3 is TGTGCCAGCAGTTTTCCACACGGGATTCAGCCCCAGCATTTT. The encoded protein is CASSFPHGIQPQHF.

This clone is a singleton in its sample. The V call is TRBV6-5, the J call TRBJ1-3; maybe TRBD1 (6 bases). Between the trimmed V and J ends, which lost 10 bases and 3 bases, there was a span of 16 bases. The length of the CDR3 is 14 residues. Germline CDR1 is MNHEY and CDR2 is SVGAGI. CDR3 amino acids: CATLEGGVGNTIYF. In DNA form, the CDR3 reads TGTGCCACCCTCGAAGGGGGTGTTGGAAACACCATATATTTT.

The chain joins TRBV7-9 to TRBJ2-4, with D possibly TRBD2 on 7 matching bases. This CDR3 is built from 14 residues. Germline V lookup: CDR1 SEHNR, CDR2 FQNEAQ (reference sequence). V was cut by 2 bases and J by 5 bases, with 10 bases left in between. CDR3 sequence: CASSLWEGENIQYF. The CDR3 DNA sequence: TGTGCCAGCAGCTTATGGGAGGGGGAAAACATTCAGTACTTC. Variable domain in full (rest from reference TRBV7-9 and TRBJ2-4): DTGVSQNPRHKITKRGQNVTFRCDPISEHNRLYWYRQTLGQGPEFLTYFQNEAQLEKSRLLSDRFSAERPKGSFSTLEIQRTEQGDSAMYLCASSLWEGENIQYFGAGTRLSVL.

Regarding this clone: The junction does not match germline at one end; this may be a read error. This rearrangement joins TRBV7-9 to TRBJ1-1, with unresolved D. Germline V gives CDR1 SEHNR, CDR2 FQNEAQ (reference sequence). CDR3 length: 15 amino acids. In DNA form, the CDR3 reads TGTTCCAGCAGCTTATTCGAGGTTCCGAACACTGAAGCTTTCTTT. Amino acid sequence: CSSSLFEVPNTEAFF.